These 31 T cell receptor beta chains came from one sample sequenced in a study of Ad26.COV2.S vaccination and SARS-CoV-2 variants. Treatment here: 19 received Ad26.COV2.S at low or high dose, single or two shots; about 5 received placebo; per-sample allocation not given. Sampling was performed 63 days after the first vaccine or placebo injection. Sequencing was performed with immunoSEQ multiplex PCR; in TCRdb, only in-frame clones are kept and a portion is missing. The data contain a few hundred thousand clones, 89% of them seen just once; the ten biggest clones take up 1.9%. This material consisted of peripheral blood, taken in a trial of Ad26.COV2.S vaccine versus placebo. Receptors were obtained from a person between 18 and 65 years old who received the Ad26.COV2.S COVID-19 vaccine or a placebo.

The genes are TRBV15 and TRBJ1-2; D perhaps matches TRBD1 (5 bases). Deletions cut 1 base from V and 7 bases from J, with 19 bases between. CDR1 LNHNV and CDR2 YYDKDF come from the germline V gene (reference sequence). The CDR3 totals 16 residues. Here the CDR3 DNA reads TGTGCCACCAGCAGAGCTGGCGGGACCGGCTTTCCTGGCTACACCTTC. This translates into CATSRAGGTGFPGYTF.

This clone showed up just once. The rearrangement links TRBV7-9 to TRBJ2-7; D is possibly TRBD2 (5 bases). The germline V and J ends were trimmed by 5 bases and 7 bases, with 12 bases remaining between them. From germline, CDR1 is SEHNR and CDR2 FQNEAQ (reference sequence). This CDR3 region has 12 residues. Here the CDR3 DNA reads TGTGCCAGCAGCCCGGGCCGGGGAGAGCAGTACTTC. It is translated as CASSPGRGEQYF.

The gene calls are TRBV4-1 and TRBJ1-6, with 8 bases aligning to TRBD1. Germline CDR1 and CDR2: MGHRA and YSYEKL. The CDR3 contains 17 residues. Unmatched junction bases numbered 7, after V lost 0 bases and J lost 6 bases. CDR3 bases: TGCGCCAGCAGCCAAGAGGTCTCAGGGGGCCTTAATTCACCCCTCCACTTT. Its translation: CASSQEVSGGLNSPLHF.

This clone came up once. The chain carries TRBV7-8 and TRBJ2-1, with D maybe TRBD2 (5 bases). The length of the CDR3 is 17 residues. CDR1 and CDR2 from the germline V gene are SGHVS and FQNEAQ. V dropped 8 bases and J dropped 2 bases, with 22 bases sitting between them. CDR3 DNA sequence: TGTGCCAGCCAGGAGGAGGCCTTAGGCACCCCCTACAATGAGCAGTTCTTC. It specifies CASQEEALGTPYNEQFF.

V is TRBV28 and J is TRBJ2-1, with D possibly called TRBD1 or TRBD2 (5 bases each). The V end was cut by 2 bases, the J end by 9 bases, with 11 bases between. Germline CDR1 MDHEN, CDR2 SYDVKM. The CDR3 extends over 13 amino acids. Here the CDR3 DNA reads TGTGCCAGCAGTTTACCTCCGGGACGTGAGCAGTTCTTC. This sequence encodes CASSLPPGREQFF.

As for this clone: This CDR3 is also generated by other DNA sequences in the sample. The J gene is TRBJ1-2, the V gene TRBV27; no firm D call. V was clipped by 6 bases and J by 5 bases, with 10 bases between them. Germline V CDR1 and CDR2: MNHEY, SMNVEV (reference sequence). This CDR3 has 12 residues. The DNA of the CDR3 is TGTGCCAGCAGCCCGGGAGGTTATGGCTACACCTTC. Amino acids: CASSPGGYGYTF.

The V and J genes are TRBV27 and TRBJ1-1, with D maybe TRBD1 (6 bases). CDR1 MNHEY and CDR2 SMNVEV come from the germline V gene (reference sequence). Trimming left V 7 bases short and J 7 bases short, with 10 bases between. The CDR3 loop spans 11 amino acids. The CDR3 reads CASIQGFEAFF. The DNA for the CDR3 is TGTGCCAGCATCCAGGGGTTTGAAGCTTTCTTT.

As for this clone: The same CDR3 is also encoded by other DNA sequences in this sample. This chain links TRBV5-1 with TRBJ1-4, with TRBD1 identical over 9 bases. Germline V gene sequence: CDR1 SGHRS, CDR2 YFSETQ. The J segment lost 5 bases and the V segment lost 4 bases, leaving 3 bases of the junction unmatched. This CDR3 spans 14 amino acids. The CDR3: CASSPGTGNEKLFF. Here the CDR3 DNA reads TGCGCCAGCAGCCCCGGGACAGGGAATGAAAAACTGTTTTTT.

The chain couples TRBV18 to TRBJ1-4; no clear D. In germline, CDR1 is KGHSH, CDR2 LQKENI. The CDR3 runs 12 residues. V lost 5 bases, J lost 6 bases, and 7 bases lay in between. CDR3 nucleotide sequence: TGTGCCAGCTCATCATCTGATGAAAAACTGTTTTTT. As protein: CASSSSDEKLFF.

Note on this clone: A read error may produce the germline difference seen at one junction end. This chain links TRBV10-3 with TRBJ2-2; 8 bases agree with TRBD1. This CDR3 is 15 amino acids long. Looked up from germline, CDR1 is ENHRY and CDR2 is SYGVKD. CDR3 nucleotides: TGTGCCATCAGTGAGCAGGGGGCGAATACCGGGGAGCTGTTTTTT. Its protein is CAISEQGANTGELFF.

The chain employs TRBV28 and TRBJ1-3; TRBD1 is a possible D gene (6 bases). CDR1 and CDR2 (germline): MDHEN, SYDVKM. Trimming stripped 5 bases from V and 0 bases from J, with 17 bases between. The CDR3 length is 17 residues. The CDR3 DNA follows: TGTGCCAGCAGTGCGGGGGGGCTTAGTAGCTCTGGAAACACCATATATTTT. Translation: CASSAGGLSSSGNTIYF. The full variable domain, with the rest looked up from reference TRBV28 and TRBJ1-3, is DVKVTQSSRYLVKRTGEKVFLECVQDMDHENMFWYRQDPGLGLRLIYFSYDVKMKEKGDIPEGYSVSREKKERFSLILESASTNQTSMYLCASSAGGLSSSGNTIYFGEGSWLTVV.

The CDR3: CASSLGFRLGPPLHF. CDR3 nucleotides: TGTGCCAGCAGCTTAGGATTTCGGTTAGGGCCACCCCTCCACTTT. V and J are TRBV13 and TRBJ1-6, with D unresolved. The V gene lost 0 bases and the J gene lost 11 bases, with 14 bases spanning the gap. Germline loops: CDR1 PRHDT, CDR2 FYEKMQ (reference sequence). The CDR3 runs to 15 residues.

V and J are TRBV7-9 and TRBJ2-1, with TRBD2 matching over 11 bases. V was pared by 5 bases and J by 6 bases, with 6 bases of the junction left unmatched. Germline V gives CDR1 SEHNR, CDR2 FQNEAQ (reference sequence). The CDR3 covers 15 residues. CDR3 sequence (DNA): TGTGCCAGCAGCCAAATGGGACTAGCGGCCAATGAGCAGTTCTTC. It yields the protein CASSQMGLAANEQFF. The full variable domain, in which reference TRBV7-9 and TRBJ2-1 provide the parts outside the CDR3, is DTGVSQNPRHKITKRGQNVTFRCDPISEHNRLYWYRQTLGQGPEFLTYFQNEAQLEKSRLLSDRFSAERPKGSFSTLEIQRTEQGDSAMYLCASSQMGLAANEQFFGPGTRLTVL.

As concerns this clone: At one end, the junction sequence differs from germline, possibly due to a read error. The chain carries TRBV7-7 and TRBJ1-3; 9 bases are shared with TRBD1. CDR3 length: 15 residues. Germline V gene data show CDR1 as SSHAT and CDR2 as FNYEAQ (reference sequence). CDR3 bases: TGTGCTAGCAGCCCGGGACAGGGTGCAGGAAACACCATATATTTT. Encoded protein: CASSPGQGAGNTIYF.

This clone was seen just once. The chain links TRBV20-1 to TRBJ2-7; D perhaps matches TRBD1 (6 bases). The CDR3 loop spans 11 amino acids. Germline-derived CDR1 and CDR2 are DFQATT and SNEGSKA (reference sequence). V lost 6 bases and J lost 6, with 12 bases in between. The CDR3 DNA reads TGCAGTGCGTGGCAGGGGTTCGAGCAGTACTTC. As protein: CSAWQGFEQYF.

The V and J genes are TRBV6-5 and TRBJ1-1; possible D gene TRBD1, 6 bases. The CDR3 extends over 15 amino acids. Trimming removed 5 bases at V and 0 bases at J, with 13 bases between. In germline, CDR1 is MNHEY, CDR2 SVGAGI. CDR3 sequence (DNA): TGTGCCAGCAGTCGAGGACAGACGTTGAACACTGAAGCTTTCTTT. Amino acid sequence: CASSRGQTLNTEAFF.

There are a few counts of this clone. The V and J genes are TRBV4-2 and TRBJ2-1; maybe TRBD2 (5 bases). Trimming shortened V by 0 bases and J by 5 bases, and 14 bases separated the two germline ends. The CDR3 is made up of 16 amino acids. Looked up from germline, CDR1 is LGHNA and CDR2 is YNFKEQ. Here the CDR3 reads CASSQDRGEGNNEQFF. CDR3 sequence (DNA): TGTGCCAGCAGCCAAGATAGAGGTGAGGGCAACAATGAGCAGTTCTTC.

This chain uses TRBV6-6 with TRBJ2-1; the match to TRBD2 covers 14 bases. Germline V gene data show CDR1 as MNHNY and CDR2 as SVGAGI (reference sequence). The length of the CDR3 is 14 residues. Losses at the gene ends were 8 bases for V and 9 bases for J; bases not matched to a gene: 6. The chain's CDR3 is CASGTSGSDGEQFF. The CDR3 DNA reads as TGTGCCAGCGGGACTAGCGGGAGTGATGGTGAGCAGTTCTTC.

The rearrangement uses TRBV19 and TRBJ1-5; D is perhaps TRBD1 (6 bases). Germline lookup yields CDR1 LNHDA and CDR2 SQIVND (reference sequence). Trimming shortened V by 11 bases and J by 4 bases, and 15 bases separated the two germline ends. CDR3 size: 13 residues. CDR3 in amino acids: CASQDSLNQPQHF. Here the CDR3 DNA reads TGTGCCTCCCAGGACAGCCTAAATCAGCCCCAGCATTTT.

The chain combines TRBV21-1 with TRBJ2-7; the D segment call TRBD1 is taken from the table without a DNA check. TRBV21-1 has pseudogene status. The CDR3 length is 9 residues. The CDR3 region is CASSDGPYF. The CDR3 DNA reads as TGTGCCAGTTCCGATGGGCCGTACTTC.

This chain links TRBV3-1 (or the pseudogene TRBV3-2) with TRBJ1-5; 7 positions agree with TRBD1. The CDR3 covers 16 residues. V shed 0 bases, J shed 2 bases, and the junction held 4 bases outside the gene matches. Germline V gives CDR1 LGHDT, CDR2 YNNKEL (reference sequence). The CDR3 loop reads CASSQDWQGGNQPQHF. CDR3 DNA: TGTGCCAGCAGCCAAGATTGGCAGGGGGGCAATCAGCCCCAGCATTTT.

A single count supports this clone. This rearrangement joins TRBV14 to TRBJ2-1, with 8 bases that match TRBD1. Trimming removed 1 base from V and 3 bases from J; junction bases left unmatched: 5. The germline CDR1 and CDR2 sequences are SGHDN and FVKESK. The CDR3 totals 16 residues. CDR3 sequence: CASSQGGQGNYNEQFF. Here the CDR3 DNA reads TGTGCCAGCAGCCAAGGTGGACAGGGAAACTACAATGAGCAGTTCTTC.

The genes are TRBV28 and TRBJ1-4; 7 nucleotides agree with TRBD1. Germline CDR1 is MDHEN and CDR2 is SYDVKM. J gave up 4 bases and V 2 bases, and 4 bases lay outside the gene matches. CDR3 length: 15 amino acids. DNA of the CDR3: TGTGCCAGCAGTTTAGGGGACAGCGTTAATGAAAAACTGTTTTTT. Translating gives CASSLGDSVNEKLFF.

Notes on this clone: The same CDR3 arises from other DNA sequences in this sample as well. This chain connects TRBV6-1 to TRBJ1-2; the D gene is possibly TRBD1 (5 bases). In germline, CDR1 is MNHNS, CDR2 SASEGT. V dropped 3 bases and J dropped 4 bases, with 9 bases sitting between them. This CDR3 has 13 residues. The DNA of the CDR3 is TGTGCCAGCAGTGAGCGGGACGGCTATGGCTACACCTTC. Protein: CASSERDGYGYTF.

The V call is TRBV27, the J call TRBJ1-5; 10 positions agree with TRBD1. There are 14 residues in the CDR3. V lost 8 bases to trimming and J lost 0 bases; unmatched junction nucleotides: 1. Germline assignment: CDR1 MNHEY and CDR2 SMNVEV (reference sequence). CDR3: CASGDRGSNQPQHF. The CDR3 DNA reads as TGTGCCAGCGGGGACAGGGGTAGCAATCAGCCCCAGCATTTT.

The chain carries TRBV10-3 and TRBJ2-3, with 11 bases that match TRBD1. Germline CDR1 is ENHRY and CDR2 is SYGVKD. The CDR3 totals 15 residues. The junction had 9 bases not matched to a gene; V was cut back by 10 bases and J by 3 bases. This CDR3 is CATHPGQGGTDTQYF. CDR3 coding DNA: TGTGCCACGCACCCGGGACAGGGGGGGACAGATACGCAGTATTTT.

The V call is TRBV18, the J call TRBJ2-7, with 10 bases matching TRBD2. After removal of 3 bases from V and 2 bases from J, the junction contained 4 bases not matched to a gene. CDR1 KGHSH and CDR2 LQKENI come from the germline V gene. The CDR3 runs 15 residues. CDR3 sequence (DNA): TGTGCCAGCTCACCCTCAGCGGGAGGGACCTACGAGCAGTACTTC. Its protein product is CASSPSAGGTYEQYF.

The J gene is TRBJ2-7, the V gene TRBV28; D is undetermined. The CDR3 loop spans 12 amino acids. V lost 8 bases and J 2 bases, leaving 10 bases between the germline ends. The V gene's germline CDR1 is MDHEN and CDR2 SYDVKM. This chain's CDR3 is CASLRSPYEQYF. The CDR3 bases are TGTGCCAGCTTAAGGTCGCCCTACGAGCAGTACTTC.

This chain links TRBV27 with TRBJ1-2; TRBD1 aligns across 8 bases. CDR1 MNHEY and CDR2 SMNVEV come from the germline V gene (reference sequence). The CDR3 length is 13 residues. Losses at the gene ends were 5 bases for V and 2 bases for J; bases not matched to a gene: 1. CDR3 protein: CASSRTGNYGYTF. In DNA form, the CDR3 reads TGTGCCAGCAGTCGGACAGGGAACTATGGCTACACCTTC.

V and J are TRBV7-8 and TRBJ1-4; TRBD1 agrees at 7 bases. Trimming at V came to 5 bases and at J to 8 bases, leaving 5 bases not matched to a gene. Germline assignment: CDR1 SGHVS and CDR2 FQNEAQ. The CDR3 spans 13 residues. CDR3 sequence reads: CASSRTGSEKLFF. The DNA of the CDR3 is TGTGCCAGCAGCCGGACAGGCAGCGAAAAACTGTTTTTT.

This clone has only one observation. This rearrangement joins TRBV5-4 to TRBJ2-7; 8 nucleotides line up with TRBD1. The V gene's germline CDR1 is SGHNT and CDR2 YYREEE (reference sequence). The CDR3 sequence is 16 residues long. The V gene end was trimmed by 2 bases and the J gene end by 0 bases; junction bases not matched to a gene: 7. In DNA form, the CDR3 reads TGTGCCAGCAGCTTCGGACAGGGACTTAGCTCCTACGAGCAGTACTTC. Translated, it gives CASSFGQGLSSYEQYF.